The TCR beta chain under discussion was sequenced for a study of blood T cell repertoires in COVID-19. Cohort 3 donors counted as recovered after two negative PCRs, clearance, or resolved symptoms. The repertoire was sequenced with immunoSEQ multiplex PCR; TCRdb's copy has only in-frame clones and lacks some. The data hold roughly 310,000 clones, with around nine tenths observed a single time. This clone has more than one count but fewer than ten. There are 13 residues in the CDR3. Losses at the gene ends were 1 base for V and 11 bases for J; bases not matched to a gene: 8. Germline loops: CDR1 SGHKS, CDR2 YYEKEE (reference sequence).

Sequencing used PBMCs or T cells enriched from blood (not recorded which). This TCR was sampled from a man aged 60-69 years who had recovered from COVID-19. This chain links TRBV5-5 with TRBJ1-1; 7 bases are shared with TRBD1. This CDR3 is CASSLRGRIEAFF. Written as DNA, the CDR3 is TGTGCCAGCAGCTTGAGGGGGCGGATCGAGGCTTTCTTT.